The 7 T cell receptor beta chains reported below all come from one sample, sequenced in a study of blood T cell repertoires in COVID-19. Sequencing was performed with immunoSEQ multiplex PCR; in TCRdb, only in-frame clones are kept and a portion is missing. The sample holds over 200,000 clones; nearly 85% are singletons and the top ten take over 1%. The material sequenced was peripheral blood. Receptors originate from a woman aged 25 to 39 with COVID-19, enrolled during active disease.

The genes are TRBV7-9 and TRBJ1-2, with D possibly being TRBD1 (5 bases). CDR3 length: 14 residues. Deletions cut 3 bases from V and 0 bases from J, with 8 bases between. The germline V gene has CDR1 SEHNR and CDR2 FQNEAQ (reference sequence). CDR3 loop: CASSFTGTNYGYTF. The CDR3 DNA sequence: TGTGCCAGCAGCTTCACAGGAACTAACTATGGCTACACCTTC.

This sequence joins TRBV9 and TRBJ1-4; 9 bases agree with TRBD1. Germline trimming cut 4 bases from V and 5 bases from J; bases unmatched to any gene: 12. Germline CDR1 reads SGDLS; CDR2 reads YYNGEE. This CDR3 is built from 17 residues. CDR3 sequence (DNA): TGTGCCAGCAGCCAAGGGGCGGGACAGGGAAGCAATGAAAAACTGTTTTTT. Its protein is CASSQGAGQGSNEKLFF.

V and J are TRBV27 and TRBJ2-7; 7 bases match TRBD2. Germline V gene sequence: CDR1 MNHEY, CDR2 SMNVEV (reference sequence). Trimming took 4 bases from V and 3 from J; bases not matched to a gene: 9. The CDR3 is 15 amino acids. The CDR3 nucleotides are TGTGCCAGCAGTTCGGGAGCTAGCGGAATCTACGAGCAGTACTTC. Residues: CASSSGASGIYEQYF.

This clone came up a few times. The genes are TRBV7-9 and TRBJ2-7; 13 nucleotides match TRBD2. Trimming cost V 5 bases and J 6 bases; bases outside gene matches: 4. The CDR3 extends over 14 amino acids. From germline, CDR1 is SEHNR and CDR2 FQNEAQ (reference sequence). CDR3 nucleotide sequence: TGTGCCAGCAGCGCTCGGACTAGCGGGAGCGAGCAGTACTTC. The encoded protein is CASSARTSGSEQYF. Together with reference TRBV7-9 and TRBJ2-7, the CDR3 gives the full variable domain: DTGVSQNPRHKITKRGQNVTFRCDPISEHNRLYWYRQTLGQGPEFLTYFQNEAQLEKSRLLSDRFSAERPKGSFSTLEIQRTEQGDSAMYLCASSARTSGSEQYFGPGTRLTVT.

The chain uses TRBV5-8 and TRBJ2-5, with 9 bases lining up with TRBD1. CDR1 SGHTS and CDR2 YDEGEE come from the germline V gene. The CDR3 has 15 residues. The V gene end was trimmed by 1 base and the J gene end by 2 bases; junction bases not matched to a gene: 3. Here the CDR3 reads CASSLPGQGQETQYF. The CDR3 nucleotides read TGTGCCAGCAGCTTGCCCGGACAGGGGCAAGAGACCCAGTACTTC.

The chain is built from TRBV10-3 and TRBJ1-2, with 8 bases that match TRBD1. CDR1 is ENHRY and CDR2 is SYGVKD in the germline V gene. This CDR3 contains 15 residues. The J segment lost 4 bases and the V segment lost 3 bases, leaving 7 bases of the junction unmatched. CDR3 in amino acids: CAISDRTGSSYGYTF. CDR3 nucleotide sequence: TGTGCCATCAGTGACAGGACAGGGAGTAGCTATGGCTACACCTTC.

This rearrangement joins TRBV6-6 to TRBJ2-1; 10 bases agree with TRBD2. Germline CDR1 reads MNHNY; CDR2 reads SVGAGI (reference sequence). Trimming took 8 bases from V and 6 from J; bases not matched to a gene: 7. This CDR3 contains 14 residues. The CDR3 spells CASVERGGLNEQFF. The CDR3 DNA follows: TGTGCCAGCGTAGAGCGGGGGGGCCTCAATGAGCAGTTCTTC.